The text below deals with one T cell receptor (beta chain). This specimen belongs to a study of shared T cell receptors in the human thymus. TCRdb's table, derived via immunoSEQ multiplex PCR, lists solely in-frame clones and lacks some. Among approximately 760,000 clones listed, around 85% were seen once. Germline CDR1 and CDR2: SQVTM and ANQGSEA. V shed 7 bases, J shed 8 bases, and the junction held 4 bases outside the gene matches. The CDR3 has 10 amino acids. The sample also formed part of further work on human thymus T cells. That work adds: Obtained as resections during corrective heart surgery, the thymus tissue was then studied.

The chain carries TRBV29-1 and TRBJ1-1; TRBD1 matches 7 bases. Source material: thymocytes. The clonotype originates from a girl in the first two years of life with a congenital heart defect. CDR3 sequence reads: CSALDREAFF. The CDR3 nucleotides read TGCAGCGCCCTGGACAGGGAAGCTTTCTTT.